The clone carrying this TCR beta chain was picked up many times. No antigen is known for it. The CDR3 runs to 12 residues. Trimming cost V 7 bases and J 3 bases, with 9 bases left between them. Amplified TCR beta CDR3 regions were obtained using RNA transcripts as template. An opening RT-PCR round employed HTBI primers and preceded a second-round multiplex PCR. TCRdb reprocessed the multiplex PCR reads with MiXCR, giving one entry per CDR3 protein. The sample consists of some 350,000 distinct CDR3 sequences, about a sixth of them appearing once. These data come from a study of Graves' ophthalmopathy and Graves' hyperthyroidism. As for the study in general: Peripheral blood (taken before any treatment) was collected at initial diagnosis. Study-level findings and limits: Built on 13 signatures, a model told ophthalmopathy apart from stable hyperthyroidism with about 91% sensitivity and under 83% specificity. Blood shared most expanded thyroid clonotypes above 0.001 frequency.

This chain joins TRBV12-3 or TRBV12-4 and TRBJ1-2, with D tentatively TRBD1 (6 bases). The clonotype was recovered from an adult woman with stable Graves' hyperthyroidism. The sample comprised peripheral blood. The CDR3 here is CASIPGDYGYTF. CDR3 sequence (DNA): TGTGCCAGCATCCCAGGGGACTATGGCTACACCTTC.